The source of this TCR beta chain is a study of T cell responses to AZD1222 COVID-19 vaccine. Worth noting for this clone: Antigen unknown.

Losses at the gene ends were 4 bases for V and 4 bases for J; bases not matched to a gene: 10. Germline-derived CDR1 and CDR2 are SGHKS and YYEKEE (reference sequence). The CDR3 spans 15 residues. Sequenced by immunoSEQ multiplex PCR; TCRdb stores in-frame clones only, minus some. The sample yields approximately 190,000 clones, 90% to 95% seen once. Study findings and constraints: Without day 14 samples, only post-peak T cell repertoires were studied.

The chain is built from TRBV5-5 and TRBJ2-5; 7 bases match TRBD1. The sequence derives from an adult in good health. This sample comprised peripheral blood, obtained on day 0 of AZD1222 vaccination. The CDR3 loop reads CASSQTGQWGETQYF. CDR3 nucleotide sequence: TGTGCCAGCAGCCAAACGGGACAGTGGGGAGAGACCCAGTACTTC. Filled out from reference TRBV5-5 and TRBJ2-5, the complete variable domain reads DAGVTQSPTHLIKTRGQQVTLRCSPISGHKSVSWYQQVLGQGPQFIFQYYEKEERGRGNFPDRFSARQFPNYSSELNVNALLLGDSALYLCASSQTGQWGETQYFGPGTRLLVL.